Sequencing of this T cell receptor beta chain was carried out in a study of T-cell reconstitution after alpha-beta-depleted transplantation in children. General study points: Most T-cell counts and diversity one year after the transplant came from T cells that were newly produced. The origin of alpha-beta T cells about two months after transplant was reportedly several hundred expanded graft clones.

The J segment lost 5 bases and the V segment lost 4 bases, leaving 5 bases of the junction unmatched. The CDR3 is 13 residues long. Per the germline V gene, CDR1 is SQVTM and CDR2 is ANQGSEA. Remarks on this clonotype: Its antigen is unidentified.

During its preparation, the TCRbeta library received unique molecular identifiers. Each CDR3 protein gets one entry after TCRdb re-called the PCR reads with MiXCR. Among approximately 230,000 distinct CDR3 sequences listed, about 24% were seen once. Sequenced here: PBMCs, mostly from graft donor cells, sampled 360 days after TCRalphabeta/CD19-depleted stem cell transplant. The gene calls are TRBV29-1 and TRBJ2-1; TRBD1 matches at 7 bases. This receptor was identified in a female patient aged 2 to 10 who had a stem cell transplant for congenital amegakaryocytic thrombocytopenia, so the T cells may come from the graft donor. CDR3: CSVGDSFDNEQFF. The DNA for the CDR3 is TGCAGCGTTGGGGACAGCTTTGACAATGAGCAGTTCTTC.